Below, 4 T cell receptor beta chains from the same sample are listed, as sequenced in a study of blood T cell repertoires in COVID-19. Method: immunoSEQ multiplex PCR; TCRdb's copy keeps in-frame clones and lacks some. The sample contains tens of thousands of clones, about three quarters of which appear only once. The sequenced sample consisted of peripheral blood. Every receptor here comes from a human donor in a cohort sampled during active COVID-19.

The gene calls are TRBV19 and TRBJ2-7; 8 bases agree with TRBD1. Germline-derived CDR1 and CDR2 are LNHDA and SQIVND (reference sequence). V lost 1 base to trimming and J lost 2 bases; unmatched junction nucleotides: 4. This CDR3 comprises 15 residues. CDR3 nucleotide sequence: TGTGCCAGTAGTATAGGGACAGGGAGAACCTACGAGCAGTACTTC. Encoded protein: CASSIGTGRTYEQYF.

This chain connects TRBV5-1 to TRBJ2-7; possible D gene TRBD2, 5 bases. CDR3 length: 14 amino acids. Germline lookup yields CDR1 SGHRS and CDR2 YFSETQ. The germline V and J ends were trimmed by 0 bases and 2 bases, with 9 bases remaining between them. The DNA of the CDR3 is TGCGCCAGCAGCTTGGGAGGAGGAACCTACGAGCAGTACTTC. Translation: CASSLGGGTYEQYF.

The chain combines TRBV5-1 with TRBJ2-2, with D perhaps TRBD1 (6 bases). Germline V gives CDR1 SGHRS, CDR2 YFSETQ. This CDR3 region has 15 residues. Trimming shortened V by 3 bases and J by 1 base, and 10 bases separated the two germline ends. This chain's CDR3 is CASSWGTLNTGELFF. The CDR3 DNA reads TGCGCCAGCAGCTGGGGGACACTGAACACCGGGGAGCTGTTTTTT.

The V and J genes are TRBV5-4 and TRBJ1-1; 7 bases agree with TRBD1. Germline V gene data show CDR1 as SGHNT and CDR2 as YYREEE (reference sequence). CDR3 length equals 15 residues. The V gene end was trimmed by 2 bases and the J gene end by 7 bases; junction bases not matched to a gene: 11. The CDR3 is CASSFKTGAGVEAFF. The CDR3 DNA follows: TGTGCCAGCAGCTTTAAAACAGGGGCCGGGGTTGAAGCTTTCTTT.